This T cell receptor beta chain derives from a study of T-cell memory formation after mild COVID-19. TCRdb called the 5' RACE reads again in MiXCR, with one record for every CDR3 protein. The profile shows a few hundred thousand distinct CDR3 sequences, around a tenth of them singletons. Notes on the study in general: Cross-reactive memory seemingly joined, as some responding clones were found in pre-infection memory. A second wave expanding day 15 to 37 was CD4+-biased; contracting clones were balanced. In second-wave clones peaking day 37, SARS-CoV-2 specificity remained unconfirmed.

At least ten counts were recorded for this clonotype. Its antigen remains unidentified. Germline loops: CDR1 SQVTM, CDR2 ANQGSEA. CDR3 length equals 11 residues. V gave up 8 bases and J gave up 0 bases, with 7 bases separating them. Sample: PBMCs or a T cell subset sorted from them (not recorded which). This chain uses TRBV29-1 with TRBJ1-1, with D unclear. This sequence originates from a man aged 18 to 30 who had mild COVID-19 (a few samples of this study predate the infection). Cell type and time point are not known. This CDR3 is CSTAVNTEAFF. In DNA, the CDR3 is TGCAGCACCGCCGTGAACACTGAAGCTTTCTTT.